This T cell receptor (beta chain) was sequenced in a study of T-cell reconstitution after alpha-beta-depleted transplantation in children. The CDR3 has 13 residues. From germline, CDR1 is SQVTM and CDR2 ANQGSEA. Between the trimmed V and J ends, which lost 4 bases and 5 bases, there was a span of 14 bases. This sample's TCRbeta library carried unique molecular identifier barcodes. MiXCR, applied by TCRdb to the PCR reads, yields one record per CDR3 protein. Of hundreds of thousands of distinct CDR3 sequences listed, about 10% are singletons. This sequence originates from a human donor who donated a stem cell graft to a child with acute myeloid leukemia. The chain couples TRBV29-1 to TRBJ1-1, with D possibly being TRBD1 (5 bases). Specimen: PBMCs from the stem cell graft donor, collected from the stem cell graft. The CDR3 sequence is CSVVKQGGTEAFF. CDR3 coding DNA: TGCAGCGTTGTGAAGCAGGGAGGGACTGAAGCTTTCTTT.